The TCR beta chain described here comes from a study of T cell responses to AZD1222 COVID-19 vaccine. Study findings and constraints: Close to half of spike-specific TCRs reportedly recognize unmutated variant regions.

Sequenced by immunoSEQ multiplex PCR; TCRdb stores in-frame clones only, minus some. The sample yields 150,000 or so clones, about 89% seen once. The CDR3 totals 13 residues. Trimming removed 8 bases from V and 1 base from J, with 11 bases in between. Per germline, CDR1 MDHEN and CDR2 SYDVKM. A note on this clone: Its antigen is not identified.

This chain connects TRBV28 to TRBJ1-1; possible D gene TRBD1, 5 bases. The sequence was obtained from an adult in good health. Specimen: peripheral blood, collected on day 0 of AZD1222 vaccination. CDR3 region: CASRGRTNTEAFF. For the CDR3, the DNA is TGTGCCAGCCGGGGACGGACGAACACTGAAGCTTTCTTT.